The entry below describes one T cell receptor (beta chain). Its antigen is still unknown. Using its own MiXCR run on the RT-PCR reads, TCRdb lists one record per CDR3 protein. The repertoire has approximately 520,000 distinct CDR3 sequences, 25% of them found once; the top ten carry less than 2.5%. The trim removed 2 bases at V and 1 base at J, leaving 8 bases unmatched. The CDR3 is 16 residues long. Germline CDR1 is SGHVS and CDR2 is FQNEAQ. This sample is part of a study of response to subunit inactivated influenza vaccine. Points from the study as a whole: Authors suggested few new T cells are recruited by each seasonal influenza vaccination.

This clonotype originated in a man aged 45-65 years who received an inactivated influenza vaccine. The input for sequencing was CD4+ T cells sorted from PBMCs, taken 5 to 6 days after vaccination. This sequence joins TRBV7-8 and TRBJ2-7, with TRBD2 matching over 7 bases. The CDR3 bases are TGTGCCAGCAGCTTATTGGGGCTAGCGGAGTCCTACGAGCAGTACTTC. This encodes CASSLLGLAESYEQYF.